The entry below describes one T cell receptor beta chain. What it binds is not known. This specimen belongs to a study of shared clonotypes between healthy human individuals. Study summary: Three plates each covered CD4 naive and memory; CD8 naive two, CD8 memory one.

Sorted-subset replicate PCR reactions contained roughly 200 ng DNA, corresponding to tens of thousands of T cell genomes. Sequenced by immunoSEQ multiplex PCR; TCRdb stores in-frame clones only, minus some. Here the sample spans around 1.5 million clones, around 98% being singletons. Study-wide findings and caveats: Rarefaction curves obtained for sorted subsets showed sequencing incomplete despite large depth.

The CDR3 runs to 16 residues. CDR1 is SGHDT, CDR2 YYEEEE, per germline. Germline trimming cut 0 bases from V and 5 bases from J; bases unmatched to any gene: 7. The receptor's source is a man aged 25-45 years in good health. This chain links TRBV5-6 with TRBJ2-1; 8 positions agree with TRBD1. The sample was naive CD4+ T cells sorted from blood. Regarding subset: CD45RA+ positively selected. Here the CDR3 DNA reads TGTGCCAGCAGCTTGGTTGTCAGGGGGCGGGACAATGAGCAGTTCTTC. It translates to CASSLVVRGRDNEQFF.